Below, 10 T cell receptor beta chains from the same sample are listed, as sequenced in a study of blood T cell repertoires in COVID-19. Method: immunoSEQ multiplex PCR; TCRdb's copy keeps in-frame clones and lacks some. The sample has 250,000 to 400,000 clones; about 91% are singletons. The sample comprised peripheral blood. Receptors originate from a woman aged 25 to 39 with COVID-19, enrolled during active disease.

The CDR3 loop is CASSLLGPDPNEKLFF. CDR3 nucleotides: TGTGCCAGCAGTTTACTGGGGCCCGACCCTAATGAAAAACTGTTTTTT. The chain combines TRBV28 with TRBJ1-4, with D perhaps matching TRBD1 (5 bases). Trimming took 2 bases from V and 3 from J, leaving 13 bases between them. The CDR3 spans 16 residues. CDR1 is MDHEN and CDR2 is SYDVKM in the germline V gene. The variable domain in full, completed from reference TRBV28 and TRBJ1-4, reads DVKVTQSSRYLVKRTGEKVFLECVQDMDHENMFWYRQDPGLGLRLIYFSYDVKMKEKGDIPEGYSVSREKKERFSLILESASTNQTSMYLCASSLLGPDPNEKLFFGSGTQLSVL.

The rearrangement links TRBV25-1 to TRBJ2-5, with D perhaps TRBD1 (5 bases). The CDR3 spans 16 residues. Trimming pared 7 bases from V and 5 bases from J, leaving 23 bases between. Germline V lookup: CDR1 MGHDK, CDR2 SYGVNS. Written as DNA, the CDR3 is TGTGCCAGCACCGGCTTAGGACACACGAACCGGGAGACCCAGTACTTC. This translates into CASTGLGHTNRETQYF.

This clone was detected only a few times. The chain joins TRBV28 to TRBJ1-1; 8 bases are a match to TRBD1. Looked up from germline, CDR1 is MDHEN and CDR2 is SYDVKM. V trimming: 5 bases; J trimming: 1 base; junction bases outside the gene matches: 6. This CDR3 has 15 amino acids. CDR3 DNA: TGTGCCAGCAGTGGTAAACAGGGGGGGAACACTGAAGCTTTCTTT. This translates into CASSGKQGGNTEAFF. Complete variable domain (other parts from reference TRBV28 and TRBJ1-1): DVKVTQSSRYLVKRTGEKVFLECVQDMDHENMFWYRQDPGLGLRLIYFSYDVKMKEKGDIPEGYSVSREKKERFSLILESASTNQTSMYLCASSGKQGGNTEAFFGQGTRLTVV.

This chain uses TRBV10-3 with TRBJ1-3; no definite D call. Per germline, CDR1 ENHRY and CDR2 SYGVKD. Trimming left V 2 bases short and J 9 bases short, with 17 bases between. The CDR3 consists of 15 residues. CDR3 residues: CAISEAGYEDGTIYF. DNA for the CDR3: TGTGCCATCAGTGAGGCGGGGTACGAGGATGGCACCATATATTTT.

The chain links TRBV6-5 to TRBJ2-7, with 12 bases matching TRBD1. In germline, CDR1 is MNHEY, CDR2 SVGAGI. This CDR3 spans 14 amino acids. With V trimmed by 6 bases and J by 3 bases, 3 bases remained unmatched. CDR3 sequence (DNA): TGTGCCAGCAGGGGACAGGGGGCGGTCTACGAGCAGTACTTC. This translates into CASRGQGAVYEQYF.

The V gene is TRBV7-9, the J gene TRBJ1-2; 7 bases are shared with TRBD1. This CDR3 contains 16 residues. Per germline, CDR1 SEHNR and CDR2 FQNEAQ (reference sequence). The junction had 12 bases not matched to a gene; V was cut back by 5 bases and J by 3 bases. This CDR3 reads CASSPQQGPAHYGYTF. In DNA form, the CDR3 reads TGTGCCAGCAGCCCCCAACAGGGGCCCGCACACTATGGCTACACCTTC.

This chain joins TRBV3-1 (or the pseudogene TRBV3-2) and TRBJ2-1; no reliable D call. CDR3 length: 16 amino acids. CDR1 is LGHDT, CDR2 YNNKEL, per germline (reference sequence). V dropped 4 bases and J dropped 4 bases, with 17 bases sitting between them. The CDR3 loop is CASSPDRVSLYNEQFF. The CDR3 DNA reads as TGTGCCAGCAGCCCGGATCGGGTATCCCTTTACAATGAGCAGTTCTTC.

J is TRBJ2-3 and V is TRBV6-2 or TRBV6-3; 8 bases map to TRBD2. The length of the CDR3 is 16 residues. Germline V gene lookup returns CDR1 MNHEY and CDR2 SVGEGT. The junction had 9 bases not matched to a gene; V was cut back by 5 bases and J by 2 bases. The CDR3 is CASSLGSGANTDTQYF. The CDR3 coding sequence is TGTGCCAGCAGTCTGGGTAGCGGGGCAAACACAGATACGCAGTATTTT.

The chain uses TRBV3-1 (or the pseudogene TRBV3-2) and TRBJ2-3, with 9 positions matching TRBD2. Germline trimming cut 2 bases from V and 1 base from J; bases unmatched to any gene: 4. Germline V gene lookup returns CDR1 LGHDT and CDR2 YNNKEL (reference sequence). The CDR3 has 16 amino acids. In DNA, the CDR3 is TGTGCCAGCAGCCAAATCGCGGGGGGGCGCACAGATACGCAGTATTTT. It specifies CASSQIAGGRTDTQYF.

V usage is TRBV4-1 and J usage is TRBJ2-3; possible D gene TRBD1, 5 bases. The V and J ends lost 4 bases and 4 bases respectively, with 12 bases between them. The CDR3 has 14 amino acids. Germline CDR1 MGHRA, CDR2 YSYEKL. The CDR3: CASSPAGLADTQYF. The CDR3 DNA follows: TGCGCCAGCAGCCCGGCAGGGCTAGCAGATACGCAGTATTTT.